This TCR beta chain was identified in a study of blood T cells in healthy people across ages (dated by TCRdb to about 2015). Study-wide context: In model experiments, template switching captured about one uniquely barcoded TCR beta cDNA molecule for every two T cells. The study measured age-related changes in TCR beta repertoire diversity using deep sequencing normalized with unique cDNA molecular identifiers. The donors were divided into four age groups: young (average 16 years), middle-aged (approximately 41), aged (about 62) and long-lived (about 84). To avoid experimental bias, donors of different ages were randomly spread across the sequencing lanes. For two donors (one aged 18 to 29 and one aged 80 or older), the study analyzed two additional independent replicas of 1 million unique cDNA reads from the same blood draw. Overall results and qualifications from the work: Total diversity estimates from one million sequenced T cells were considered lower bounds and underestimates. Since profiling was done on bulk unsorted PBMCs, naive and antigen-experienced compartments could not be conclusively compared. Observed TCR beta diversity correlated strongly with the percentage of naive T cells measured by flow cytometry. Because donor CMV infection status was unknown, age-related changes in expanded clonotypes were potentially confounded. Observed TCR beta diversity per million T cells fell roughly linearly with age, and a significant reduction was already apparent by age roughly 40. Compared with the aged group, more naive CD4+ T cells, fewer expanded clones and increased TCR diversity were shown by the long-lived group, suggesting age selection.

Counted from cysteine to phenylalanine, this CDR3 has 15 amino acids. The DNA shown is the 45-base CDR3, in frame from base 1. A distance of 22 bases separates the germline ends of V and J, which lose 6 bases and 4 bases respectively. CDR1 and CDR2 (SQVTM, ANQGSEA) derive from the germline V gene. The donors were roughly 38 Caucasian individuals from Russia, aged roughly 6 to 100 years, who were systemically healthy. About 10 milliliters of peripheral blood were collected from each donor into EDTA-treated Vacutainer tubes. Ficoll-Paque density-gradient centrifugation was used to isolate PBMCs, with at least 6.5 million per sample. Total RNA was extracted from PBMCs with Trizol reagent, with at least 6 micrograms obtained per sample. The percentages of naive CD45RAhigh/CD27high T cells were determined by flow cytometry on a PBMC aliquot from every donor. The library was prepared using 5' RACE. Sequencing relied on an Illumina HiSeq 2500. A second roughly 6 to 12 cycle PCR used a sample-barcoded 5' primer and a J-beta primer mix. A template-switch 5' adaptor carrying 12 random nucleotides introduced a unique molecular identifier onto each TCR beta cDNA molecule. Each sample yielded at least 3 million CDR3-containing paired-end reads. The Mint cDNA synthesis kit, primed by a TRBC-specific oligonucleotide, was used to synthesize first-strand cDNA from all RNA. After uracil-DNA glycosylase treatment, a first 18-cycle PCR used universal primers M1SS and BC2_uni_R on all cDNA. In the paper's pipeline: Each sample was normalized by randomly selecting 1 million high-quality reads, each carrying a distinct molecular identifier. Reads sharing molecular identifiers were discarded rather than binned into consensus sequences. MiTCR, run with a Q25 quality threshold and the strictest error-elimination algorithm, handled CDR3 identification, clonotype clustering and error correction. A nonparametric unseen species model with Euler transformation was used to estimate lower-bound total TCR beta diversity. TCRdb reprocessing: public reads trimmed at Q25 with fastp, clones called with MiXCR, in-frame beta chains kept. Records with the same CDR3 protein are collapsed into one entry carrying the most frequent genes and DNA. The V and J calls and clone size come from TCRdb's table, not from the authors' own analysis. This sample has 1.5 million to 2 million distinct CDR3 sequences in its table, and 49% of those were observed once. The biggest ten clones account for over 2% of the sample.

On this clonotype itself: It has no known antigen specificity. Within one base of it there is no much larger clone, and no base qualities were kept.

Sample: blood. This TCR came from a woman aged 40 to 49 in good health. The rearranged segments are TRBV29-1 and TRBJ2-7; possibly the D gene is TRBD1, per 6 matching bases. The DNA reads TGCAGCGTGGGCAAGACCGGGACACACCCTTACGAGCAGTACTTC. Translation gives CSVGKTGTHPYEQYF.